The present entry profiles one TCR beta chain with its context. Its antigen remains unidentified. These data come from a study of blood T cells in healthy people across ages. There are 16 residues in the CDR3. CDR1 is DFQATT and CDR2 is SNEGSKA in the germline V gene (reference sequence). Unmatched junction bases numbered 6, after V lost 1 base and J lost 4 bases. Findings and caveats of the study: Diversity was estimated from one million T cells, and these estimates were considered underestimates. No one knew whether donors had CMV, which possibly confounded expanded clonotype changes.

Alongside a J-beta primer mix, a sample-barcoded 5' primer served in a second PCR lasting about 6 to 11 cycles. TCRdb re-derived calls from the 5' RACE reads in MiXCR, one entry per CDR3 protein. This sample yields more than 800,000 distinct CDR3 sequences, of which 45% are seen a single time; over 15% belongs to the top ten. The chain employs TRBV20-1 and TRBJ2-1, with 11 bases lining up with TRBD2. The specimen sequenced was blood. This clonotype was sampled from a woman aged 60 to 75 in good health. The CDR3 region has the DNA TGCAGTGCTAGAGCAGTGGCTAGCGGGAGGTACAATGAGCAGTTCTTC. Its protein product is CSARAVASGRYNEQFF.